This T cell receptor beta chain is drawn from a study of blood T cell repertoires in COVID-19. The CDR3 extends over 14 amino acids. Germline V CDR1 and CDR2: ENHRY, SYGVKD. V lost 6 bases and J lost 4; bases outside the gene matches: 4. The protocol was immunoSEQ multiplex PCR, while the TCRdb copy is restricted to in-frame clones and leaves out a portion. The profile shows about 480,000 clones, 88% of them singletons. The receptor comes from a woman aged 40-49 years who had recovered from COVID-19. The gene calls are TRBV10-3 and TRBJ2-5; 11 bases align to TRBD2. Sequenced material: PBMCs or T cells enriched from blood (not recorded which). The CDR3 nucleotides are TGTGCCATCAGAACTAGCGGGAGTGGAGAGACCCAGTACTTC. This translates into CAIRTSGSGETQYF.